The rows below give T cell receptor beta chains drawn from one sample of a study of human T cells and chemical hapten exposure. TCRdb processed the RACE reads anew with MiXCR; each CDR3 protein has one entry. The sample comprises under 100,000 distinct CDR3 sequences, about 10% of which are singletons, and 4.5% to 5% rests with the top ten. The material sequenced was whole blood, taken in connection with sensitization to the hapten diphenylcyclopropenone (DPC). These receptor sequences come from a woman in her forties or fifties with alopecia areata. Some clones in this sample may be carry-over from other donors' samples. Both conserved end residues are trimmed from each CDR3. Part of the rows lack a size; the others show once, few, many or a class for expanded clones.

few	TRBV9	TRBJ2-2	ASSVGPGELF
.	TRBV18	TRBJ2-7	ASSPSRSYEQY
few	TRBV29-1	TRBJ1-1	SGHLNTEAF
many	TRBV18	TRBJ2-3	ASSPTGADTQY
.	TRBV20-1	TRBJ1-6	SARPGQNNSPLH
.	TRBV28	TRBJ2-3	ASSPDSSADTQY
.	TRBV5-4	TRBJ2-1	ASSLTGQSFRVYNEQF
many	TRBV10-2	TRBJ1-6	ASSESINSGHNSPLH
many	TRBV28	TRBJ2-5	ASRENKETQY
many	TRBV5-1	TRBJ2-2	ASSSGTGPTGELF
few	TRBV6-1	TRBJ1-4	ASSDRGFSLF
many	TRBV3-1	TRBJ1-1	ASSRQDAGTEAF
medium-sized	TRBV7-9	TRBJ1-2	ASSLVPEPTGT
many	TRBV12-3/TRBV12-4	TRBJ1-2	ASSQGRLYGYT
few	TRBV7-2	TRBJ2-3	ASSLGAGRATDTQY
.	TRBV27	TRBJ1-2	ASRPGLLWAGYT
.	TRBV7-8	TRBJ2-1	ASSPTRGGDLGKF
many	TRBV20-1	TRBJ1-5	SAREGGFGNQPQH
many	TRBV4-3	TRBJ2-3	ASSHLPSTDTQY
many	TRBV3-1	TRBJ1-1	ASSPPSNTEAF
few	TRBV20-1	TRBJ2-1	SASRGSAYNEQF
few	TRBV20-1	TRBJ1-1	SASQNTEAF
few	TRBV14	TRBJ2-3	ASSHPRPTDTQY
.	TRBV7-2	TRBJ2-7	ANSFREKLYEQY
medium-sized	TRBV29-1	TRBJ1-4	SVPAVTNEKLF
.	TRBV7-2	TRBJ2-2	ASSSDTSNTGELF
many	TRBV3-1	TRBJ1-1	ASSQDYRGPEAF
few	TRBV4-2	TRBJ2-3	ASSQVREDTQY
few	TRBV7-2	TRBJ2-7	ASSTRSLAGLSYEQY
many	TRBV20-1	TRBJ2-5	SARDSLGHLGETQY
.	TRBV9	TRBJ2-5	ASSARTSGETQY
few	TRBV20-1	TRBJ1-4	SAGHRRSIGVTNEKLF
many	TRBV3-1	TRBJ1-2	ASSQETQGTGYT
many	TRBV28	TRBJ2-7	ASSRDRRQEQY
many	TRBV20-1	TRBJ1-4	SASPGDGEKLF
.	TRBV10-3	TRBJ1-5	ATAAASNQPQH
many	TRBV9	TRBJ2-3	ASSKQHTDTQY
many	TRBV20-1	TRBJ2-1	SARHPTGGRNEQF